These 20 T cell receptor beta chains were all obtained from the same sample, sequenced in a study of T cell responses to AZD1222 COVID-19 vaccine (dated by TCRdb to the early 2020s). This specimen's time point label, per the study, means: baseline before first vaccination. The library was made by the immunoSEQ multiplex PCR assay. This immuneACCESS table, as held by TCRdb, lists in-frame sequences with V and J called but not all clones. Of the missing ones, under half trace to an unresolved V gene in checked studies; the others have no known cause. The sample contains approximately 120,000 clones, about 87% of them found a single time. Approximately 12% of the sample goes to the ten largest clones. Specimen: peripheral blood, collected on day 0 of AZD1222 vaccination. The receptor set was obtained from an adult in good health.

V usage is TRBV7-2 and J usage is TRBJ2-3, with no clear D. Between the trimmed V and J ends, which lost 0 bases and 3 bases, there was a span of 7 bases. The CDR3 extends over 14 amino acids. CDR1 and CDR2 from the germline V gene are SGHTA and FQGNSA. This CDR3 reads CASSLAHKTDTQYF. The CDR3 DNA sequence: TGTGCCAGCAGCTTAGCTCACAAAACAGATACGCAGTATTTT.

This rearrangement joins TRBV28 to TRBJ2-7, with TRBD2 matching 11 bases. The CDR3 covers 16 residues. Germline values: CDR1 MDHEN, CDR2 SYDVKM. J was trimmed by 3 bases and V by 6 bases; bases with no gene match: 10. The CDR3 DNA sequence: TGTGCCAGCAGCACACCCGGGACTAGCGGAGTCTACGAGCAGTACTTC. This translates into CASSTPGTSGVYEQYF.

V and J are TRBV6-1 and TRBJ2-1; perhaps TRBD1 as D (6 bases). CDR1 and CDR2 from the germline V gene are MNHNS and SASEGT. Trimming took 4 bases from V and 8 from J, leaving 24 bases between them. This CDR3 spans 17 amino acids. CDR3 nucleotide sequence: TGTGCCAGCAGTGTCCCCCTAAGATGGGCTAAGGGGGATGAGCAGTTCTTC. This sequence encodes CASSVPLRWAKGDEQFF.

This rearrangement joins TRBV15 to TRBJ1-5; D uncertain. This CDR3 is built from 16 residues. Looked up from germline, CDR1 is LNHNV and CDR2 is YYDKDF (reference sequence). The V end lost 2 bases, the J end lost 1 base, and 12 bases lay between the germline ends. CDR3 coding DNA: TGTGCCACCAGCAGACCTACTCCCCCCAGCAATCAGCCCCAGCATTTT. Encoded protein: CATSRPTPPSNQPQHF. Full variable domain (remainder filled in from reference TRBV15 and TRBJ1-5): DAMVIQNPRYQVTQFGKPVTLSCSQTLNHNVMYWYQQKSSQAPKLLFHYYDKDFNNEADTPDNFQSRRPNTSFCFLDIRSPGLGDTAMYLCATSRPTPPSNQPQHFGDGTRLSIL.

The rearrangement joins TRBV14 to TRBJ1-6, with 8 bases aligning to TRBD1. J gave up 7 bases and V 6 bases, and 8 bases lay outside the gene matches. Per germline, CDR1 SGHDN and CDR2 FVKESK. The CDR3 has 15 residues. CDR3 coding DNA: TGTGCCAGCAGTCGAATACAGGGGGAAAATTCACCCCTCCACTTT. It translates to CASSRIQGENSPLHF.

The V gene is TRBV27, the J gene TRBJ2-7, with D tentatively TRBD1 or TRBD2 (5 bases each). The CDR3 covers 14 residues. The germline V gene has CDR1 MNHEY and CDR2 SMNVEV (reference sequence). V was cut by 0 bases and J by 6 bases, with 12 bases left in between. CDR3 DNA: TGTGCCAGCAGTTTATCCAGAGGGGCAAGCGAGCAGTACTTC. This sequence encodes CASSLSRGASEQYF.

This clone has just one count. J is TRBJ1-6 and V is TRBV4-3, with unresolved D. Trimming took 4 bases from V and 4 from J, leaving 11 bases between them. Germline CDR1 is LGHNA and CDR2 is YSLEER. The CDR3 is made up of 15 amino acids. The CDR3 loop reads CASSPEGWYNSPLHF. The CDR3 nucleotides are TGCGCCAGCAGCCCCGAGGGATGGTATAATTCACCCCTCCACTTT.

This clone was detected only a few times. The chain combines TRBV7-2 with TRBJ2-7; D ambiguous. Germline-derived CDR1 and CDR2 are SGHTA and FQGNSA. The CDR3 has 11 amino acids. V was cut by 5 bases and J by 6 bases, with 8 bases left in between. CDR3 in DNA: TGTGCCAGCAGCCCCCTGACCGAGCAGTACTTC. Protein product: CASSPLTEQYF.

V is TRBV5-4 and J is TRBJ1-3; D possibly corresponds to TRBD1 (5 bases). The CDR3 is made up of 14 amino acids. The germline gives CDR1 SGHNT, CDR2 YYREEE (reference sequence). Trimming shortened V by 2 bases and J by 2 bases, and 8 bases separated the two germline ends. CDR3 sequence reads: CASSLGAAGNTIYF. CDR3 coding DNA: TGTGCCAGCAGCTTAGGGGCCGCTGGAAACACCATATATTTT.

V is TRBV28 and J is TRBJ2-1; 10 nucleotides agree with TRBD2. With V trimmed by 6 bases and J by 6 bases, 14 bases remained unmatched. The CDR3 runs to 17 residues. From germline, CDR1 is MDHEN and CDR2 SYDVKM. The chain's CDR3 is CASSLQEGAGGTNEQFF. DNA of the CDR3: TGTGCCAGCAGCCTACAAGAGGGAGCGGGAGGGACCAATGAGCAGTTCTTC.

The rearrangement joins TRBV2 to TRBJ1-2; perhaps TRBD1 as D (6 bases). The V and J ends lost 7 bases and 0 bases respectively, with 12 bases between them. The CDR3 consists of 14 residues. Germline V gene sequence: CDR1 SNHLY, CDR2 FYNNEI. Here the CDR3 DNA reads TGTGCCAGCACCTCCCAGGGGCCTAACTATGGCTACACCTTC. This codes for CASTSQGPNYGYTF.

The CDR3: CASSSGQGGREQYF. In nucleotides, the CDR3 is TGTGCCAGTAGTTCGGGACAGGGGGGACGCGAGCAGTACTTC. The J gene is TRBJ2-7, the V gene TRBV19; 11 bases match TRBD1. The CDR3 spans 14 residues. Trimming at V came to 5 bases and at J to 6 bases, leaving 6 bases not matched to a gene. Germline-derived CDR1 and CDR2 are LNHDA and SQIVND (reference sequence). Full variable domain (remainder filled in from reference TRBV19 and TRBJ2-7): DGGITQSPKYLFRKEGQNVTLSCEQNLNHDAMYWYRQDPGQGLRLIYYSQIVNDFQKGDIAEGYSVSREKKESFPLTVTSAQKNPTAFYLCASSSGQGGREQYFGPGTRLTVT.

In this sample, this clone turned up a few times. The same CDR3 arises from other DNA sequences in this sample as well. The V gene is TRBV11-2, the J gene TRBJ2-3; 8 bases are a match to TRBD2. Trimming cost V 1 base and J 6 bases; bases outside gene matches: 15. Germline V gene lookup returns CDR1 SGHAT and CDR2 FQNNGV. The CDR3 consists of 18 residues. CDR3 sequence: CASSLGFLAGRDADTQYF. Here the CDR3 DNA reads TGTGCCAGCAGCTTAGGGTTCCTAGCGGGTAGGGACGCGGATACGCAGTATTTT.

The chain links TRBV6-1 to TRBJ1-4; D uncertain. CDR1 and CDR2 from the germline V gene are MNHNS and SASEGT. The CDR3 length is 14 residues. Trimming pared 3 bases from V and 7 bases from J, leaving 12 bases between. In DNA, the CDR3 is TGTGCCAGCAGTGACGATTCAGTTTCTGAAAAACTGTTTTTT. Protein product: CASSDDSVSEKLFF.

The chain has TRBV20-1 and TRBJ1-2; 9 nucleotides line up with TRBD1. With V trimmed by 3 bases and J by 4 bases, 9 bases remained unmatched. The CDR3 has 15 residues. From germline, CDR1 is DFQATT and CDR2 SNEGSKA (reference sequence). This CDR3 reads CSASGSGQGTYGYTF. The DNA of the CDR3 is TGCAGTGCTAGTGGTTCCGGACAGGGGACCTATGGCTACACCTTC.

J is TRBJ2-2 and V is TRBV18; D may be TRBD1 or TRBD2 (6 bases each). Per the germline V gene, CDR1 is KGHSH and CDR2 is LQKENI. This CDR3 is 17 amino acids long. Deletions cut 3 bases from V and 1 base from J, with 15 bases between. The CDR3 DNA reads TGTGCCAGCTCACCGACCTACAGGGACTTGAACACCGGGGAGCTGTTTTTT. Protein product: CASSPTYRDLNTGELFF.

This clone has a handful of counts. The rearrangement joins TRBV28 to TRBJ1-2; D not certain. The V gene lost 6 bases and the J gene lost 2 bases, with 10 bases spanning the gap. The CDR3 is 13 residues long. In germline, CDR1 is MDHEN, CDR2 SYDVKM. In DNA form, the CDR3 reads TGTGCCAGCAGAGCGCAGAGCAACTATGGCTACACCTTC. Protein: CASRAQSNYGYTF.

V usage is TRBV7-9 and J usage is TRBJ2-2; 8 bases are shared with TRBD1. This CDR3 region has 15 residues. The V and J ends lost 4 bases and 3 bases, in that order; junction bases with no gene match: 4. Per germline, CDR1 SEHNR and CDR2 FQNEAQ (reference sequence). The CDR3 reads CASSSTGVDTGELFF. CDR3 nucleotides: TGTGCCAGCAGCTCGACAGGGGTGGACACCGGGGAGCTGTTTTTT.

The chain carries TRBV28 and TRBJ1-2; unclear D gene. The CDR3 sequence is 14 residues long. Trimming removed 4 bases at V and 0 bases at J, with 9 bases between. Germline V gene data show CDR1 as MDHEN and CDR2 as SYDVKM. CDR3 amino acids: CASSSIGANYGYTF. CDR3 sequence (DNA): TGTGCCAGCAGTTCCATTGGGGCTAACTATGGCTACACCTTC.

This clone was observed a single time. The rearrangement uses TRBV18 and TRBJ1-3; 10 positions match TRBD1. The CDR3 extends over 15 amino acids. The germline gives CDR1 KGHSH, CDR2 LQKENI. Trimming at V came to 3 bases and at J to 7 bases, leaving 6 bases not matched to a gene. CDR3 bases: TGTGCCAGCTCACCGTCCCGGGACAGGGGCAACACCATATATTTT. Translating it yields CASSPSRDRGNTIYF.